What follows are 7 T cell receptor beta chains derived from one specimen sequenced in a study of Graves' ophthalmopathy and Graves' hyperthyroidism. RNA transcripts served as template for amplifying TCR beta CDR3 sequences. Second-round multiplex PCR followed a first-round RT-PCR using HTBI primers. TCRdb re-called the multiplex PCR reads through MiXCR, storing one row per CDR3 protein. Counted here are some 400,000 distinct CDR3 sequences, roughly 18% occurring once; the ten biggest clones make up around 1.4%. The source material was peripheral blood. The source of these receptors is a woman aged 18 to 35 with Graves' ophthalmopathy.

Many counts were recorded for this clonotype. The chain employs TRBV29-1 and TRBJ2-7; D not certain. The V gene lost 0 bases and the J gene lost 7 bases, with 10 bases spanning the gap. CDR1 is SQVTM, CDR2 ANQGSEA, per germline. The CDR3 covers 12 residues. The DNA for the CDR3 is TGCAGCGTTGAAGATGTGGCCAGAGAGCAGTACTTC. It is translated as CSVEDVAREQYF.

This clonotype was counted at least ten times. This chain's CDR3 is CASSLRAGMGGELFF. CDR3 DNA: TGTGCCAGCAGCCTACGGGCAGGGATGGGCGGGGAGCTGTTTTTT. The chain is built from TRBV7-3 and TRBJ2-2, with a weak D call TRBD1 (5 bases). This CDR3 spans 15 amino acids. CDR1 and CDR2 (germline): SGHTA, FQGTGA. V was cut by 5 bases and J by 7 bases, with 17 bases left in between. Using reference TRBV7-3 and TRBJ2-2 for the parts outside the CDR3, the full variable domain is GAGVSQTPSNKVTEKGKYVELRCDPISGHTALYWYRQSLGQGPEFLIYFQGTGAADDSGLPNDRFFAVRPEGSVSTLKIQRTERGDSAVYLCASSLRAGMGGELFFGEGSRLTVL.

This clonotype was found many times. J is TRBJ2-6 and V is TRBV27, with D unclear. V lost 3 bases to trimming and J lost 2 bases, with 11 bases between them. CDR3 length: 16 amino acids. Germline V gene data show CDR1 as MNHEY and CDR2 as SMNVEV (reference sequence). CDR3 residues: CASSFRRFPGANVLTF. The CDR3 DNA reads TGTGCCAGCAGTTTTCGACGGTTCCCTGGGGCCAACGTCCTGACTTTC.

On this clonotype itself: An end of the junction differs from the germline gene, which may be a read error. Here the CDR3 reads CASSKGQF. CDR3 nucleotide sequence: TGTGCCAGCAGTAAGGGACAGTTC. The chain uses TRBV6-2 or TRBV6-3 and TRBJ2-7; 7 positions match TRBD1. This CDR3 contains 8 residues. Germline V CDR1 and CDR2: MNHEY, SVGEGT.

The rearrangement links TRBV27 to TRBJ2-7; D not resolved. This CDR3 has 15 residues. CDR1 is MNHEY, CDR2 SMNVEV, per germline (reference sequence). The V end was cut by 3 bases, the J end by 4 bases, with 16 bases between. CDR3 DNA sequence: TGTGCCAGCAGTTTCGAAAACCCCCTTGTTTACGAGCAGTACTTC. Amino acid sequence: CASSFENPLVYEQYF.

In its sample, this clonotype was seen many times. The chain couples TRBV7-3 to TRBJ2-3; TRBD2 might be the D (6 bases). Between the trimmed V and J ends, which lost 6 bases and 0 bases, there was a span of 13 bases. The CDR3 is made up of 15 amino acids. Per the germline V gene, CDR1 is SGHTA and CDR2 is FQGTGA. The CDR3 DNA reads as TGTGCCAGCAGTCGGAGGCGGGGTAGCACAGATACGCAGTATTTT. Its translation: CASSRRRGSTDTQYF.

The chain links TRBV7-6 to TRBJ1-6; the D gene is possibly TRBD1 (5 bases). Looked up from germline, CDR1 is SGHVS and CDR2 is FNYEAQ. The CDR3 consists of 14 residues. V was cut by 2 bases and J by 10 bases, with 12 bases left in between. In nucleotides, the CDR3 is TGTGCCAGCAGCTTAACCGGGACTGGGTCACCCCTCCACTTT. This encodes CASSLTGTGSPLHF.